This T cell receptor (beta chain) comes out of a study of blood T cell repertoires in COVID-19 (dated by TCRdb to the early 2020s). At the level of the whole study: Samples covering the acute and convalescent phases of COVID-19 were provided by collaborators in the United States, Italy and Spain. Where available, HLA class I and class II types were obtained from metadata supplied by the sample provider rather than from assay-based typing. The prospective study material was composed of cDNA or gDNA derived from T cells, B-cell-depleted T cells, or PBMCs. Deeply sampled blood TCRbeta repertoires from subjects exposed to, actively infected with, or recovered from COVID-19 were included in the dataset. A freely available public database, intended as a resource for researchers studying the immune response to SARS-CoV-2, is where the repertoires were released. Sample metadata almost always included a de-identified subject ID, COVID-19 status, age in years and sex. Samples came from the ongoing ImmuneRACE study (first 160 participants) plus 1,254 subjects from 6 global collaborators.

Per the germline V gene, MNHEY is the CDR1 and SVGEGT is the CDR2. The CDR3 holds 17 amino acids from the cysteine to the phenylalanine. Only CDR3 DNA is held: 51 bases, read in frame from base 1. V trim: 2 bases; J trim: 6 bases; unmatched bases: 11. This clone was seen a single time. The target of this receptor is not known. Base-call qualities are not available, and no considerably larger clone is one nucleotide away. The immunoSEQ Assay, a bias-controlled multiplex PCR, was used to amplify TCRbeta CDR3 regions from genomic DNA. The paper's processing steps were these. Nucleated cell counts per sample were estimated from amplification of reference gene primers within the assay. Sequence reads were collapsed and filtered to measure the absolute abundance of every unique TCRbeta CDR3 rearrangement. For each sample, productive Simpson clonality was calculated as the square root of Simpson's diversity index over productive rearrangements. Not all clones reach the TCRdb copy of this immuneACCESS table, which keeps in-frame sequences only. Checked studies attribute under half of the gap to unresolved V genes and leave the rest unexplained. V, J and clone size reflect that table, while D and trimming were determined from the DNA. The sample table records 30,000 to 35,000 clones; about 93% of these occur just once. Roughly 5% of the sample lies in the top ten.

Findings and caveats that apply to the study as a whole: The quantity of clinical and demographic metadata differed by source and by participant and was supplied without curation.

Collaborating institutions collected whole blood in K2EDTA tubes following their own protocols. Collaborator samples were shipped for TCRbeta analysis as frozen whole blood, isolated PBMCs, or DNA extracted from either sample type. The chain links TRBV6-2 or TRBV6-3 with TRBJ2-1, with 9 bases aligning to TRBD2. The source material was peripheral blood. This receptor was identified in a human donor in a cohort sampled during active COVID-19. The DNA sequence is as follows: TGTGCCAGCAGTTACAACCTAGCGGGATCTGGGGGCAATGAGCAGTTCTTC. The translation is CASSYNLAGSGGNEQFF.